A single sample gave rise to the 12 T cell receptor beta chains below, sequenced in a study of T cell responses to AZD1222 COVID-19 vaccine. Profiling relied on immunoSEQ multiplex PCR, and the TCRdb table lists in-frame clones only, not all of them. The table includes 150,000 or so clones, 85% to 95% detected once. The specimen comprised peripheral blood, sampled on day 0 of AZD1222 vaccination. The receptors shown here come from an adult in good health.

This clone was recorded at least ten times. The V call is TRBV11-3, the J call TRBJ1-2; D is unresolved. Germline V gene lookup returns CDR1 SGHNT and CDR2 YENEEA. With 0 bases removed from V and 8 bases from J, the gap between germline ends came to 7 bases. This CDR3 contains 12 residues. CDR3 DNA sequence: TGTGCCAGCAGCTTAGATTACGGGGGCTACACCTTC. Translated: CASSLDYGGYTF.

J is TRBJ1-4 and V is TRBV3-1 (or the pseudogene TRBV3-2); 7 positions match TRBD1. This CDR3 contains 12 residues. CDR1 is LGHDT and CDR2 is YNNKEL in the germline V gene (reference sequence). The ends lost 6 bases at V and 14 bases at J; junction bases unmatched: 9. In DNA, the CDR3 is TGTGCCAGCAGTGAACAGGGGTCGGGTCTGTTTTTT. Its translation: CASSEQGSGLFF.

The CDR3 region has the DNA TGCAGCGTTGAAGCAGGGGGCGGGAGCTACACCTTC. Its protein product is CSVEAGGGSYTF. The chain couples TRBV29-1 to TRBJ1-2; 8 nucleotides match TRBD1. Germline CDR1 and CDR2: SQVTM and ANQGSEA. V gave up 1 base and J gave up 9 bases; unmatched junction bases: 4. The CDR3 covers 12 residues.

The V and J genes are TRBV9 and TRBJ1-2; 10 positions match TRBD1. V lost 3 bases and J lost 3; bases outside the gene matches: 5. The CDR3 has 15 amino acids. Germline assignment: CDR1 SGDLS and CDR2 YYNGEE. The CDR3 loop is CASSAAGTGDYGYTF. In DNA, the CDR3 is TGTGCCAGCAGCGCCGCCGGGACAGGGGACTATGGCTACACCTTC.

This sequence joins TRBV28 and TRBJ2-2, with a weak D call TRBD1 (5 bases). The germline V gene encodes CDR1 MDHEN and CDR2 SYDVKM. CDR3 length: 13 residues. Trimming removed 6 bases at V and 6 bases at J, with 11 bases between. The DNA of the CDR3 is TGTGCCAGCAGGGGGCCTTGGGCCGGGGAGCTGTTTTTT. Protein sequence: CASRGPWAGELFF.

This rearrangement joins TRBV30 to TRBJ1-5; the match to TRBD1 covers 8 bases. The V gene's germline CDR1 is GTSNPN and CDR2 SVGIG (reference sequence). V was clipped by 0 bases and J by 2 bases; unmatched bases: 3. The CDR3 is 15 residues long. The CDR3: CAWSVSGGGNQPQHF. The CDR3 region has the DNA TGTGCCTGGAGTGTCTCAGGGGGCGGCAATCAGCCCCAGCATTTT.

The rearrangement joins TRBV4-1 to TRBJ1-4; D unclear. The CDR3 loop spans 17 amino acids. Trimming removed 2 bases from V and 0 bases from J, with 13 bases in between. Germline CDR1 is MGHRA and CDR2 is YSYEKL. This CDR3 reads CASSQPPPAATNEKLFF. CDR3 coding DNA: TGCGCCAGCAGCCAACCTCCCCCGGCAGCAACTAATGAAAAACTGTTTTTT.

The J gene is TRBJ1-4, the V gene TRBV5-1; D gene uncertain. The CDR3 is made up of 13 amino acids. Trimming pared 0 bases from V and 3 bases from J, leaving 3 bases between. Germline loops: CDR1 SGHRS, CDR2 YFSETQ. This CDR3 reads CASSLAPNEKLFF. The CDR3 DNA reads as TGCGCCAGCAGCTTGGCCCCTAATGAAAAACTGTTTTTT.

The V call is TRBV28, the J call TRBJ1-1, with 7 bases fitting TRBD1. The V segment lost 5 bases and the J segment 1 base; nucleotides outside the gene matches: 4. Germline loops: CDR1 MDHEN, CDR2 SYDVKM. The length of the CDR3 is 14 residues. The CDR3 region is CASSPRGWNTEAFF. The CDR3 DNA is TGTGCCAGCAGTCCCAGGGGGTGGAACACTGAAGCTTTCTTT.

This clone was observed a single time. The chain uses TRBV2 and TRBJ2-7; D may match TRBD1 or TRBD2 (5 bases each). The germline V gene encodes CDR1 SNHLY and CDR2 FYNNEI. V was clipped by 8 bases and J by 4 bases, with 18 bases between them. This CDR3 has 14 amino acids. The CDR3 here is CASRRERGVYEQYF. Here the CDR3 DNA reads TGTGCCAGCCGCCGCGAGAGGGGCGTATACGAGCAGTACTTC.

V and J are TRBV3-1 (or the pseudogene TRBV3-2) and TRBJ1-6; D is unclear. Trimming cost V 0 bases and J 6 bases, with 9 bases left between them. This CDR3 has 15 residues. Germline lookup yields CDR1 LGHDT and CDR2 YNNKEL (reference sequence). The CDR3 DNA reads as TGTGCCAGCAGCCAAGATATAGGACTTAATTCACCCCTCCACTTT. Protein product: CASSQDIGLNSPLHF.

This chain uses TRBV28 with TRBJ2-7; no definite D call. Trimming left V 1 base short and J 6 bases short, with 10 bases between. The CDR3 totals 13 residues. The germline CDR1 and CDR2 sequences are MDHEN and SYDVKM. The CDR3 spells CASSLYTRGEQYF. DNA of the CDR3: TGTGCCAGCAGTTTATATACCCGTGGCGAGCAGTACTTC.